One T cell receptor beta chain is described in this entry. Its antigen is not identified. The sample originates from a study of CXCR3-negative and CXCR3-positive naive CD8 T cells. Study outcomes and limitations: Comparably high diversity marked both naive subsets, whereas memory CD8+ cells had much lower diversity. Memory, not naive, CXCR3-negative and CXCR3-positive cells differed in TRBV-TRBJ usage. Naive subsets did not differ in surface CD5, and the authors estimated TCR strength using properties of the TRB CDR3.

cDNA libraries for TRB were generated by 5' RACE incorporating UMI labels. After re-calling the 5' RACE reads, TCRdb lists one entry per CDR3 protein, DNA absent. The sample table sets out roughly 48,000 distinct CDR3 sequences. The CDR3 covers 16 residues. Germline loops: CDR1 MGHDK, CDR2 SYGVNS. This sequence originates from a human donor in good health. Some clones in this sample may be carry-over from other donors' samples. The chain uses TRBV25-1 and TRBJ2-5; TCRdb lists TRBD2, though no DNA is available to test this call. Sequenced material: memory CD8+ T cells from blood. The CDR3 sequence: CASREGLAGGLETQYF.